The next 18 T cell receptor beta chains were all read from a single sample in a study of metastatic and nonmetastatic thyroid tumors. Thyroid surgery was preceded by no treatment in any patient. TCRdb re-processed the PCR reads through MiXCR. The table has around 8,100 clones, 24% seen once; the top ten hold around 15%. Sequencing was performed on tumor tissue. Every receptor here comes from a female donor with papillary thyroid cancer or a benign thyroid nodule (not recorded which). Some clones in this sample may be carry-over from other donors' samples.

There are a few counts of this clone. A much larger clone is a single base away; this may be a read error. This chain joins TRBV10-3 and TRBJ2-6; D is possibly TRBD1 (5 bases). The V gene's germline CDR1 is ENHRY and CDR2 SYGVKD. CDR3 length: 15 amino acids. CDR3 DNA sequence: TGTGCCATCAGTGATACCAATACTGGGGCCAACATCCTGACTTTC. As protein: CAISDTNTGANILTF.

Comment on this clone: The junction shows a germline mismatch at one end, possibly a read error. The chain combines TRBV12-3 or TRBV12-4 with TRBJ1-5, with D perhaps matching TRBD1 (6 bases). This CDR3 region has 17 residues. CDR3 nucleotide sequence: TGTTCCAGCAGACCGAACACAGGGACGGGGGGCAATCAGCCCCAGCATTTT. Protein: CSSRPNTGTGGNQPQHF.

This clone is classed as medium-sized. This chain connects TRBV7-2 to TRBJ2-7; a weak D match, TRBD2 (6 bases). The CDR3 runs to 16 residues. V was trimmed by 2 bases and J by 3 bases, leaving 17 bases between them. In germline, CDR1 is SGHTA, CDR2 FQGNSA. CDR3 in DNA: TGTGCCAGCAGCTTAAGAATGGGTGGGGGGTTCTACGAGCAGTACTTC. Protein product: CASSLRMGGGFYEQYF.

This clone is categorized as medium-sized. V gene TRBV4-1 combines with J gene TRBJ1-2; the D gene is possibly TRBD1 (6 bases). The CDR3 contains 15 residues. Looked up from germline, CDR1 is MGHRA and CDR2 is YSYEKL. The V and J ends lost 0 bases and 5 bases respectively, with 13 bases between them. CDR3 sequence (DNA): TGCGCCAGCAGCCAAGATCGGACAGTCAATTATGGCTACACCTTC. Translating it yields CASSQDRTVNYGYTF.

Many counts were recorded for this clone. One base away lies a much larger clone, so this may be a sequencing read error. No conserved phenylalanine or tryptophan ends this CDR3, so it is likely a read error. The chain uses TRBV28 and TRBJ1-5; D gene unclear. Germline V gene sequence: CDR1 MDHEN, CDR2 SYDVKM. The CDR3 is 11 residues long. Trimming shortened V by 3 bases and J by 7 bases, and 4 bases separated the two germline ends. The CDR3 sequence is CASSLGQPQHS. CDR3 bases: TGTGCCAGCAGTTTGGGGCAGCCCCAGCATTCT.

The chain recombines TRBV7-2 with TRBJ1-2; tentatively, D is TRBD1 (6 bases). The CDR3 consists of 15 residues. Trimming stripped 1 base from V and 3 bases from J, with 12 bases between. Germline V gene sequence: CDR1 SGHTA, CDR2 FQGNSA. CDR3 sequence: CASSLGDKQDYGYTF. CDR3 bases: TGTGCCAGCAGCTTAGGGGACAAGCAGGACTATGGCTACACCTTC.

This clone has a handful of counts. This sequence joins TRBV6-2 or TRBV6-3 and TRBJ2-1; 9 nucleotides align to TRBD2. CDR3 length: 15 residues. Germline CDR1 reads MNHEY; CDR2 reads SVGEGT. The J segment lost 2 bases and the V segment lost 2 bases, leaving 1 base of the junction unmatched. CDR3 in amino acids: CASSYGGRAYNEQFF. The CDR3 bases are TGTGCCAGCAGTTACGGCGGGAGGGCCTACAATGAGCAGTTCTTC.

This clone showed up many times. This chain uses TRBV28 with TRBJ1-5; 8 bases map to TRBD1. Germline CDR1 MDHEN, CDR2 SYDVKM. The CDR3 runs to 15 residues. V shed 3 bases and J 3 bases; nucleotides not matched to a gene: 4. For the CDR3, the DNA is TGTGCCAGCAGTTTTCTGGGACAGGACAATCAGCCCCAGCATTTT. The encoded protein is CASSFLGQDNQPQHF. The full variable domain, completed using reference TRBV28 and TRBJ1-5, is DVKVTQSSRYLVKRTGEKVFLECVQDMDHENMFWYRQDPGLGLRLIYFSYDVKMKEKGDIPEGYSVSREKKERFSLILESASTNQTSMYLCASSFLGQDNQPQHFGDGTRLSIL.

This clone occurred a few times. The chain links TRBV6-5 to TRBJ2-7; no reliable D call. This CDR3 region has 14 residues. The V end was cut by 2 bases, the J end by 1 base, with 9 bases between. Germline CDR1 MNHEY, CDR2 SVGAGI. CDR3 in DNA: TGTGCCAGCAGTTACCACCAGGCTTCCTACGAGCAGTACTTC. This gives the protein CASSYHQASYEQYF.

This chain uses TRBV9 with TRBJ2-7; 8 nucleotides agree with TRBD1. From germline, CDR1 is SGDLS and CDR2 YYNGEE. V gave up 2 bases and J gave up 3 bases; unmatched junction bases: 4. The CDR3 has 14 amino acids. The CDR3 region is CASSVGQGGYEQYF. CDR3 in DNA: TGTGCCAGCAGCGTCGGACAGGGAGGCTACGAGCAGTACTTC. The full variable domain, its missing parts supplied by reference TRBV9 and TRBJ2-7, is DSGVTQTPKHLITATGQRVTLRCSPRSGDLSVYWYQQSLDQGLQFLIQYYNGEERAKGNILERFSAQQFPDLHSELNLSSLELGDSALYFCASSVGQGGYEQYFGPGTRLTVT.

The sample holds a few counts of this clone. The CDR3 region is CASSSRDPSSGNTIYF. The DNA for the CDR3 is TGTGCCAGCAGCTCCCGGGACCCAAGCTCTGGAAACACCATATATTTT. This chain links TRBV11-1 with TRBJ1-3; D perhaps matches TRBD1 (5 bases). Deletions cut 4 bases from V and 0 bases from J, with 13 bases between. CDR3 size: 16 residues. Germline V gene data show CDR1 as SGHAT and CDR2 as FQDESV (reference sequence).

This CDR3 reads CSARDGSTSGGLSDTQYF. The CDR3 DNA sequence: TGCAGTGCTAGAGATGGTTCGACTAGCGGGGGGCTCTCAGATACGCAGTATTTT. The chain joins TRBV20-1 to TRBJ2-3, with 13 bases fitting TRBD2. V gave up 0 bases and J gave up 4 bases; unmatched junction bases: 10. Germline V lookup: CDR1 DFQATT, CDR2 SNEGSKA (reference sequence). This CDR3 is built from 18 residues.

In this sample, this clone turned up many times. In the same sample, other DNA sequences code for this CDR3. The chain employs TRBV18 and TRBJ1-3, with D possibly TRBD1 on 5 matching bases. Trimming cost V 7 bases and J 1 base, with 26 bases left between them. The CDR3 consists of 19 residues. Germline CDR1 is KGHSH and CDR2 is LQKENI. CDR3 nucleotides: TGTGCCAGCTTACCCAGCTTAGCGTCGTCGAGGGGATCTGGAAACACCATATATTTT. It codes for CASLPSLASSRGSGNTIYF.

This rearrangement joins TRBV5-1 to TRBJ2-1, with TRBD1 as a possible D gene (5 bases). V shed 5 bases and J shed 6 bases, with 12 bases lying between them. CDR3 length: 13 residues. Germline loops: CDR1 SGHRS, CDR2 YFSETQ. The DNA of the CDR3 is TGCGCCAGCAGTAGGGGCCAGACCAATGAGCAGTTCTTC. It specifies CASSRGQTNEQFF. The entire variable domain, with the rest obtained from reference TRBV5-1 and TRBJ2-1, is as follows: KAGVTQTPRYLIKTRGQQVTLSCSPISGHRSVSWYQQTPGQGLQFLFEYFSETQRNKGNFPGRFSGRQFSNSRSEMNVSTLELGDSALYLCASSRGQTNEQFFGPGTRLTVL.

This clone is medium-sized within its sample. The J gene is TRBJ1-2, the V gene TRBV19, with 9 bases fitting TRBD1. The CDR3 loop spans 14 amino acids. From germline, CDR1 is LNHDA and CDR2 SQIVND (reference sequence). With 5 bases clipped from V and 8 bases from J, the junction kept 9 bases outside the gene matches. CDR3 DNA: TGTGCCAGTAGTCCGGGACAGGGTTATGAGGGCTACACCTTC. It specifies CASSPGQGYEGYTF.

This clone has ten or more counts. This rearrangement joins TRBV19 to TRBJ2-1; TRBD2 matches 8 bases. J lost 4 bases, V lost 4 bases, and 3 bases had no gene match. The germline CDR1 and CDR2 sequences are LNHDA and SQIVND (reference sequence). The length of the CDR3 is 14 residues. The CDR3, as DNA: TGTGCCAGTAGTACCGGGGGGGCTTACAATGAGCAGTTCTTC. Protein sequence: CASSTGGAYNEQFF.

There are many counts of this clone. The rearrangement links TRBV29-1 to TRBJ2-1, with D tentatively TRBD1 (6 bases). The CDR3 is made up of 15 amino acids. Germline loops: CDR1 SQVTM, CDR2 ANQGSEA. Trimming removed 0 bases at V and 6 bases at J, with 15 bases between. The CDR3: CSVEDLRQDGNEQFF. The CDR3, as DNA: TGCAGCGTTGAAGATCTCAGACAGGACGGCAATGAGCAGTTCTTC.

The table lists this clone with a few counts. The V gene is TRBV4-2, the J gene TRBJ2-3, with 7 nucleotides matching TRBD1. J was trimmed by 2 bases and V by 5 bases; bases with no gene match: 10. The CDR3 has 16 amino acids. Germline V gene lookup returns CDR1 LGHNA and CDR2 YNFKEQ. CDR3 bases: TGTGCCAGCAGCACACGACAGGGAACACACACAGATACGCAGTATTTT. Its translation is CASSTRQGTHTDTQYF.